The 10 T cell receptor beta chains given below trace back to one sample, sequenced in a study of PD-1 blockade in mismatch repair-deficient tumors. This table comes from immunoSEQ multiplex PCR, and its TCRdb copy is limited to in-frame clones, with some not included. The sample contains about 84,000 clones, over 70% of which appear only once. Sample: peripheral blood, taken 12 weeks after starting pembrolizumab. Receptors originate from an adult with mismatch repair-deficient cancer.

This chain uses TRBV6-1 with TRBJ2-3, with 7 nucleotides matching TRBD2. CDR3 size: 16 residues. Germline values: CDR1 MNHNS, CDR2 SASEGT. Trimming cost V 2 bases and J 3 bases; bases outside gene matches: 8. The CDR3 region has the DNA TGTGCCAGCAGTGAACGAGGGGCCGGGGGGACAGATACGCAGTATTTT. Encoded protein: CASSERGAGGTDTQYF.

The CDR3 nucleotides read TGTGCCAGTAGTATGGCTGCAGGGAGTTTCAATCAGCCCCAGCATTTT. Translation: CASSMAAGSFNQPQHF. The chain joins TRBV19 to TRBJ1-5; D is possibly TRBD1 (5 bases). Trimming removed 3 bases from V and 3 bases from J, with 15 bases in between. This CDR3 spans 16 amino acids. The germline V gene encodes CDR1 LNHDA and CDR2 SQIVND (reference sequence).

The rearrangement links TRBV5-4 to TRBJ2-7; D is uncertain. CDR3 length: 14 amino acids. V was clipped by 4 bases and J by 4 bases, with 15 bases between them. CDR1 is SGHNT and CDR2 is YYREEE in the germline V gene (reference sequence). The CDR3 nucleotides are TGTGCCAGCAGCCGAGGCTCGACACCTTACGAGCAGTACTTC. Its translation is CASSRGSTPYEQYF. Full variable domain (outside the CDR3, taken from reference TRBV5-4 and TRBJ2-7): ETGVTQSPTHLIKTRGQQVTLRCSSQSGHNTVSWYQQALGQGPQFIFQYYREEENGRGNFPPRFSGLQFPNYSSELNVNALELDDSALYLCASSRGSTPYEQYFGPGTRLTVT.

The table lists this clone with a few counts. The chain recombines TRBV5-1 with TRBJ1-2; tentative D call: TRBD1 (5 bases). Between the trimmed V and J ends, which lost 2 bases and 4 bases, there was a span of 15 bases. The V gene's germline CDR1 is SGHRS and CDR2 YFSETQ. The CDR3 sequence is 15 residues long. The CDR3 DNA follows: TGCGCCAGCAGCTTAAACCGGGACTCCAGCTATGGCTACACCTTC. Translation: CASSLNRDSSYGYTF.

The V and J genes are TRBV6-5 and TRBJ2-1, with a tentative D call TRBD2 (5 bases). Trimming left V 5 bases short and J 4 bases short, with 9 bases between. Per the germline V gene, CDR1 is MNHEY and CDR2 is SVGAGI. The CDR3 length is 13 residues. CDR3 nucleotide sequence: TGTGCCAGCAGTAGAGGACTGTACAATGAGCAGTTCTTC. This encodes CASSRGLYNEQFF.

The rearrangement links TRBV19 to TRBJ2-5; 8 positions match TRBD1. The CDR3 length is 13 residues. From germline, CDR1 is LNHDA and CDR2 SQIVND (reference sequence). The trim removed 6 bases at V and 6 bases at J, leaving 6 bases unmatched. CDR3 coding DNA: TGTGCCAGTAGCCCGGACAGGGTGCAGACCCAGTACTTC. This codes for CASSPDRVQTQYF.

This clone was seen just once. V gene TRBV19 combines with J gene TRBJ2-3, with 11 bases identical to TRBD2. V lost 6 bases to trimming and J lost 1 base; unmatched junction nucleotides: 9. Per germline, CDR1 LNHDA and CDR2 SQIVND (reference sequence). The CDR3 loop spans 17 amino acids. As DNA, the CDR3 is TGTGCCAGTAGCGATGTACTAGCGGGAGTCCGCACAGATACGCAGTATTTT. Its translation: CASSDVLAGVRTDTQYF. Based on the CDR3 plus reference TRBV19 and TRBJ2-3, the full variable domain is DGGITQSPKYLFRKEGQNVTLSCEQNLNHDAMYWYRQDPGQGLRLIYYSQIVNDFQKGDIAEGYSVSREKKESFPLTVTSAQKNPTAFYLCASSDVLAGVRTDTQYFGPGTRLTVL.

The chain links TRBV28 to TRBJ1-5; perhaps TRBD1 as D (5 bases). V dropped 2 bases and J dropped 8 bases, with 22 bases sitting between them. Germline V gives CDR1 MDHEN, CDR2 SYDVKM. The CDR3 covers 17 residues. This CDR3 reads CASSLGGVQVGGEPQHF. The CDR3 DNA reads as TGTGCCAGCAGTTTAGGGGGAGTTCAGGTTGGGGGTGAGCCCCAGCATTTT.

This sequence joins TRBV19 and TRBJ1-5, with D possibly matching TRBD1 (5 bases). V lost 7 bases and J 5 bases, leaving 15 bases between the germline ends. Germline V gene data show CDR1 as LNHDA and CDR2 as SQIVND (reference sequence). CDR3 size: 14 residues. For the CDR3, the DNA is TGTGCCAGTAACCCCCTTCCGGGGGATCAGCCCCAGCATTTT. It translates to CASNPLPGDQPQHF.

The chain links TRBV11-3 to TRBJ1-1, with D hard to call. Germline CDR1 and CDR2: SGHNT and YENEEA. Trimming pared 1 base from V and 7 bases from J, leaving 10 bases between. CDR3 length: 13 amino acids. The CDR3 is CASSLGSWNEAFF. For the CDR3, the DNA is TGTGCCAGCAGCTTAGGGAGCTGGAATGAAGCTTTCTTT.